These T cell receptor beta chains were read from a single sample in a study of siplizumab effects on memory and regulatory T cells. Clones were read by immunoSEQ multiplex PCR, and TCRdb kept only the in-frame ones, dropping some. The sample yields fewer than 120,000 clones, roughly 92% seen once. Sequencing was performed on CD4+ T cells sorted from blood. The receptor set was obtained from a human donor in good health. The CDR3 runs from the conserved cysteine through the conserved F or W. Each record gives: D gene, J gene, V gene, clone size, CDR3 protein, CDR3 DNA. D genes are given only for firm matches. Part of the rows lack a size; the others show once, few, many or a class for expanded clones.

d_gene: -; j_gene: TRBJ2-7; v_gene: TRBV5-1; abundance: -; CDR3aa: CASSEGHVSSYEQYF; CDR3nt: TGCGCCAGCAGCGAGGGCCATGTTAGCTCCTACGAGCAGTACTTC
d_gene: -; j_gene: TRBJ2-7; v_gene: TRBV7-9; abundance: -; CDR3aa: CASRLGEGAKQYF; CDR3nt: TGTGCCAGCAGACTAGGGGAGGGGGCCAAGCAGTACTTC
d_gene: TRBD1; j_gene: TRBJ1-5; v_gene: TRBV2; abundance: few; CDR3aa: CASSVQGAAQPQHF; CDR3nt: TGTGCCAGCAGTGTACAGGGGGCCGCTCAGCCCCAGCATTTT
d_gene: -; j_gene: TRBJ1-5; v_gene: TRBV7-9; abundance: -; CDR3aa: CASSWGGFSNQPQHF; CDR3nt: TGTGCCAGCAGCTGGGGGGGCTTTAGCAATCAGCCCCAGCATTTT
d_gene: TRBD1; j_gene: TRBJ2-7; v_gene: TRBV5-1; abundance: -; CDR3aa: CASSPKTQGNEQYF; CDR3nt: TGCGCCAGCAGCCCTAAGACACAGGGGAACGAGCAGTACTTC
d_gene: TRBD1; j_gene: TRBJ1-6; v_gene: TRBV27; abundance: -; CDR3aa: CASGRYRGYNSPLHF; CDR3nt: TGTGCCAGCGGGAGATACAGGGGCTATAATTCACCCCTCCACTTT
d_gene: -; j_gene: TRBJ2-5; v_gene: TRBV5-1; abundance: -; CDR3aa: CASSLAPTAQETQYF; CDR3nt: TGCGCCAGCAGCTTGGCCCCGACAGCCCAAGAGACCCAGTACTTC
d_gene: -; j_gene: TRBJ1-5; v_gene: TRBV6-5; abundance: -; CDR3aa: CASRRQESNQPQHF; CDR3nt: TGTGCCAGCAGGAGACAGGAGAGCAATCAGCCCCAGCATTTT
d_gene: -; j_gene: TRBJ1-2; v_gene: TRBV6-6; abundance: -; CDR3aa: CASSSTRGANYGYTF; CDR3nt: TGTGCCAGCAGTAGTACCAGGGGAGCGAACTATGGCTACACCTTC
d_gene: TRBD1; j_gene: TRBJ2-3; v_gene: TRBV5-4; abundance: -; CDR3aa: CASSRGQSTDTQYF; CDR3nt: TGTGCCAGCAGCCGGGGACAGTCCACAGATACGCAGTATTTT
d_gene: TRBD2; j_gene: TRBJ2-7; v_gene: TRBV19; abundance: -; CDR3aa: CASSIRLAAVGEQYF; CDR3nt: TGTGCCAGTAGTATCAGACTAGCGGCGGTCGGCGAGCAGTACTTC
d_gene: -; j_gene: TRBJ1-1; v_gene: TRBV7-7; abundance: -; CDR3aa: CASSRTRGTEAFF; CDR3nt: TGTGCCAGCAGTCGGACGCGGGGCACTGAAGCTTTCTTT
d_gene: TRBD1; j_gene: TRBJ2-7; v_gene: TRBV6-5; abundance: -; CDR3aa: CASRDRGGSYEQYF; CDR3nt: TGTGCCAGCAGGGACAGGGGGGGCTCCTACGAGCAGTACTTC
d_gene: TRBD1; j_gene: TRBJ1-6; v_gene: TRBV19; abundance: -; CDR3aa: CASSMGWTGLDSPLHF; CDR3nt: TGTGCCAGTAGTATGGGCTGGACAGGGCTGGATTCACCCCTCCACTTT
d_gene: -; j_gene: TRBJ1-2; v_gene: TRBV6-1; abundance: -; CDR3aa: CASSVGFSDYGYTF; CDR3nt: TGTGCCAGCAGTGTAGGGTTTTCGGACTATGGCTACACCTTC
d_gene: -; j_gene: TRBJ2-1; v_gene: TRBV10-1; abundance: once; CDR3aa: CASSESRGISGRRGNEQFF; CDR3nt: TGCGCCAGCAGTGAGTCACGGGGGATTAGCGGACGTCGGGGCAATGAGCAGTTCTTC
d_gene: -; j_gene: TRBJ1-1; v_gene: TRBV21-1; abundance: -; CDR3aa: CASSNYVYRVLGRAFF; CDR3nt: TGTGCCAGCAGCAATTATGTGTACAGGGTGCTTGGTAGAGCTTTCTTT
d_gene: TRBD2; j_gene: TRBJ2-5; v_gene: TRBV28; abundance: -; CDR3aa: CASTRLAGGPGQETQYF; CDR3nt: TGTGCCAGCACCCGACTAGCGGGAGGGCCTGGGCAAGAGACCCAGTACTTC
d_gene: TRBD2; j_gene: TRBJ2-1; v_gene: TRBV7-2; abundance: -; CDR3aa: CASTRDSEIAGATNEQFF; CDR3nt: TGTGCCAGCACCCGGGACAGCGAGATAGCGGGAGCTACTAATGAGCAGTTCTTC
d_gene: TRBD1; j_gene: TRBJ1-3; v_gene: TRBV7-7; abundance: -; CDR3aa: CASSLDRGNGNTIYF; CDR3nt: TGTGCTAGCAGCTTGGACAGGGGGAACGGAAACACCATATATTTT
d_gene: -; j_gene: TRBJ1-4; v_gene: TRBV5-1; abundance: once; CDR3aa: CASSRGQEEKLFF; CDR3nt: TGCGCCAGCAGTCGGGGGCAGGAGGAAAAACTGTTTTTT
d_gene: -; j_gene: TRBJ2-3; v_gene: TRBV19; abundance: -; CDR3aa: CASSTTRASTDTQYF; CDR3nt: TGTGCCAGTAGTACTACTAGGGCTAGCACAGATACGCAGTATTTT
d_gene: TRBD1; j_gene: TRBJ2-7; v_gene: TRBV5-4; abundance: -; CDR3aa: CASSVGQGAPTQYF; CDR3nt: TGTGCCAGCAGCGTGGGACAGGGGGCGCCCACTCAGTACTTC
d_gene: TRBD1; j_gene: TRBJ2-2; v_gene: TRBV5-6; abundance: -; CDR3aa: CASSWGTVTGELFF; CDR3nt: TGTGCCAGCAGCTGGGGGACAGTCACCGGGGAGCTGTTTTTT
d_gene: TRBD1; j_gene: TRBJ2-7; v_gene: TRBV12-5; abundance: few; CDR3aa: CASGLVSQGEQYF; CDR3nt: TGTGCTAGTGGTTTGGTCTCACAGGGGGAGCAGTACTTC
d_gene: -; j_gene: TRBJ2-3; v_gene: TRBV29-1; abundance: -; CDR3aa: CSARRLSSDADTQYF; CDR3nt: TGCAGCGCCCGACGACTCTCTAGCGATGCAGATACGCAGTATTTT
d_gene: -; j_gene: TRBJ2-3; v_gene: TRBV2; abundance: -; CDR3aa: CASRTQETDTQYF; CDR3nt: TGTGCCAGCAGGACCCAAGAAACAGATACGCAGTATTTT
d_gene: TRBD2; j_gene: TRBJ2-1; v_gene: TRBV7-2; abundance: few; CDR3aa: CASSLGLAEGSYNEQFF; CDR3nt: TGTGCCAGCAGCTTAGGACTAGCGGAAGGCTCCTACAATGAGCAGTTCTTC
d_gene: TRBD2; j_gene: TRBJ2-3; v_gene: TRBV29-1; abundance: -; CDR3aa: CSVGGGRSGSTDTQYF; CDR3nt: TGCAGCGTTGGGGGGGGAAGGAGCGGTAGCACAGATACGCAGTATTTT
d_gene: -; j_gene: TRBJ1-3; v_gene: TRBV27; abundance: -; CDR3aa: CASGGVGNTIYF; CDR3nt: TGTGCCTCCGGTGGGGTTGGAAACACCATATATTTT
d_gene: -; j_gene: TRBJ1-5; v_gene: TRBV10-3; abundance: -; CDR3aa: CAISGGRGANQPQHF; CDR3nt: TGTGCCATCAGTGGGGGGAGAGGGGCCAATCAGCCCCAGCATTTT
d_gene: -; j_gene: TRBJ2-3; v_gene: TRBV18; abundance: -; CDR3aa: CASSVETDTQYF; CDR3nt: TGTGCCAGCTCGGTAGAAACAGATACGCAGTATTTT
d_gene: -; j_gene: TRBJ1-5; v_gene: TRBV19; abundance: -; CDR3aa: CASTPRSNQPQHF; CDR3nt: TGTGCCAGTACTCCCAGGAGCAATCAGCCCCAGCATTTT
d_gene: -; j_gene: TRBJ1-1; v_gene: TRBV6-6; abundance: -; CDR3aa: CASTPAKEKYEAFF; CDR3nt: TGTGCCAGCACCCCCGCCAAGGAGAAATATGAAGCTTTCTTT
d_gene: TRBD2; j_gene: TRBJ2-3; v_gene: TRBV19; abundance: once; CDR3aa: CASSSGTRTTDTQYF; CDR3nt: TGTGCCAGTTCCTCCGGGACTAGGACCACAGATACGCAGTATTTT
d_gene: -; j_gene: TRBJ1-4; v_gene: TRBV18; abundance: -; CDR3aa: CASSPGPGEKLFF; CDR3nt: TGTGCCAGCTCACCCGGACCCGGTGAAAAACTGTTTTTT
d_gene: TRBD1; j_gene: TRBJ2-2; v_gene: TRBV30; abundance: few; CDR3aa: CAWDRVNTGELFF; CDR3nt: TGTGCCTGGGACAGGGTTAACACCGGGGAGCTGTTTTTT
d_gene: -; j_gene: TRBJ2-7; v_gene: TRBV7-2; abundance: -; CDR3aa: CASSPRGGTPYEQYF; CDR3nt: TGTGCCAGCAGCCCCCGCGGCGGAACGCCCTACGAGCAGTACTTC
d_gene: -; j_gene: TRBJ1-1; v_gene: TRBV7-9; abundance: once; CDR3aa: CASRSTGWNTEAFF; CDR3nt: TGTGCCAGCAGATCGACAGGTTGGAACACTGAAGCTTTCTTT
d_gene: TRBD1; j_gene: TRBJ1-5; v_gene: TRBV4-2; abundance: -; CDR3aa: CASSQVGQGKNQPQHF; CDR3nt: TGTGCCAGCAGCCAAGTGGGACAGGGGAAGAACCAGCCCCAGCATTTT
d_gene: TRBD1; j_gene: TRBJ1-4; v_gene: TRBV9; abundance: -; CDR3aa: CASSTRTGGFEKLFF; CDR3nt: TGTGCCAGCAGCACCAGGACAGGGGGCTTTGAAAAACTGTTTTTT
d_gene: -; j_gene: TRBJ2-7; v_gene: TRBV6-5; abundance: -; CDR3aa: CASSREAYYEQYF; CDR3nt: TGTGCCAGCAGTAGGGAGGCCTACTACGAGCAGTACTTC
d_gene: -; j_gene: TRBJ2-7; v_gene: TRBV5-6; abundance: -; CDR3aa: CASSLRISSYEQYF; CDR3nt: TGTGCCAGCAGCTTGCGGATAAGCTCCTACGAGCAGTACTTC
d_gene: -; j_gene: TRBJ2-7; v_gene: TRBV5-6; abundance: -; CDR3aa: CASSPLGAASYEQYF; CDR3nt: TGTGCCAGCAGCCCCCTCGGTGCGGCTTCCTACGAGCAGTACTTC
d_gene: TRBD1; j_gene: TRBJ2-7; v_gene: TRBV4-1; abundance: -; CDR3aa: CASSQGQGAATYEQYF; CDR3nt: TGCGCCAGCAGCCAAGGTCAGGGGGCCGCAACCTACGAGCAGTACTTC
d_gene: -; j_gene: TRBJ2-5; v_gene: TRBV11-2; abundance: -; CDR3aa: CASSQGGTVQETQYF; CDR3nt: TGTGCCAGCAGTCAAGGCGGGACAGTCCAAGAGACCCAGTACTTC
d_gene: TRBD2; j_gene: TRBJ2-1; v_gene: TRBV18; abundance: -; CDR3aa: CASSPYDLAGVHEQFF; CDR3nt: TGTGCCAGCTCACCTTACGATCTAGCGGGGGTACATGAGCAGTTCTTC
d_gene: -; j_gene: TRBJ2-7; v_gene: TRBV7-2; abundance: once; CDR3aa: CASSLGQGGYEQYF; CDR3nt: TGTGCCAGCAGCTTAGGTCAGGGTGGATACGAGCAGTACTTC
d_gene: -; j_gene: TRBJ2-7; v_gene: TRBV5-6; abundance: -; CDR3aa: CASSFYGGSSYEQYF; CDR3nt: TGTGCCAGCAGCTTCTACGGGGGCTCATCCTACGAGCAGTACTTC
d_gene: -; j_gene: TRBJ2-1; v_gene: TRBV12-5; abundance: -; CDR3aa: CASGLDSSYNEQFF; CDR3nt: TGTGCTAGTGGTTTAGATAGCTCCTACAATGAGCAGTTCTTC
d_gene: TRBD1; j_gene: TRBJ2-5; v_gene: TRBV6-5; abundance: -; CDR3aa: CASSRVDREATQYF; CDR3nt: TGTGCCAGCAGCCGGGTGGACAGGGAGGCGACCCAGTACTTC
d_gene: -; j_gene: TRBJ1-3; v_gene: TRBV5-8; abundance: -; CDR3aa: CASRRRQGLGLTTGNTIYF; CDR3nt: TGTGCCAGCAGGCGCCGGCAGGGATTGGGCCTTACTACTGGAAACACCATATATTTT
d_gene: -; j_gene: TRBJ1-2; v_gene: TRBV19; abundance: -; CDR3aa: CASSSASAGDDGYTF; CDR3nt: TGTGCCAGTAGTTCCGCGTCTGCGGGGGACGATGGCTACACCTTC
d_gene: -; j_gene: TRBJ2-2; v_gene: TRBV11-2; abundance: -; CDR3aa: CASRRRDPSFGELFF; CDR3nt: TGTGCCAGCAGACGAAGGGACCCGTCCTTTGGGGAGCTGTTTTTT
d_gene: -; j_gene: TRBJ2-3; v_gene: TRBV5-4; abundance: -; CDR3aa: CASSLDTSTDTQYF; CDR3nt: TGTGCCAGCAGCTTGGACACCTCCACAGATACGCAGTATTTT
d_gene: -; j_gene: TRBJ1-2; v_gene: TRBV19; abundance: -; CDR3aa: CASSSGGHFYGYTF; CDR3nt: TGTGCCAGTAGTAGCGGTGGGCATTTCTATGGCTACACCTTC
d_gene: -; j_gene: TRBJ1-1; v_gene: TRBV11-3; abundance: -; CDR3aa: CASSQTGNTEAFF; CDR3nt: TGTGCCAGCAGCCAAACAGGGAACACTGAAGCTTTCTTT
d_gene: -; j_gene: TRBJ2-6; v_gene: TRBV7-8; abundance: -; CDR3aa: CASSLVGRGVSGANVLTF; CDR3nt: TGTGCCAGCAGCTTAGTCGGCAGGGGAGTCTCTGGGGCCAACGTCCTGACTTTC
d_gene: -; j_gene: TRBJ1-5; v_gene: TRBV5-8; abundance: -; CDR3aa: CASSLTGYSNQPQHF; CDR3nt: TGTGCCAGCAGCCTGACAGGCTATAGCAATCAGCCCCAGCATTTT